Following are 24 T cell receptor beta chains from one sample sequenced in a study of blood T cells in healthy people across ages. With a J-beta primer mix and a sample-barcoded 5' primer, a second PCR ran 7 to 11 cycles. Each CDR3 protein is one row after TCRdb ran MiXCR on the 5' RACE reads. Among hundreds of thousands of distinct CDR3 sequences listed, around 20% were seen once. Source material: blood. These receptors all come from a man between 65 and 85 years old in good health.

There are a few counts of this clonotype. Likely a read error: the CDR3 ends without its conserved phenylalanine or tryptophan. This chain connects TRBV15 to TRBJ1-4; D gene ambiguous. The V gene lost 7 bases and the J gene lost 0 bases, with 6 bases spanning the gap. This CDR3 is 13 amino acids long. The germline V gene encodes CDR1 LNHNV and CDR2 YYDKDF (reference sequence). The CDR3: CATTVATNEKLFS. In DNA, the CDR3 is TGTGCCACCACCGTTGCAACTAATGAAAAACTGTTTTCT.

The V call is TRBV2, the J call TRBJ2-2; D unresolved. The V gene lost 0 bases and the J gene lost 5 bases, with 10 bases spanning the gap. The germline V gene has CDR1 SNHLY and CDR2 FYNNEI. The CDR3 loop spans 15 amino acids. CDR3 region: CASSEAGVGTGELFF. For the CDR3, the DNA is TGTGCCAGCAGTGAAGCCGGTGTGGGTACCGGGGAGCTGTTTTTT.

There are a few counts of this clonotype. The chain recombines TRBV29-1 with TRBJ1-2; D uncertain. Between the trimmed V and J ends, which lost 4 bases and 3 bases, there was a span of 9 bases. This CDR3 spans 12 amino acids. Germline-derived CDR1 and CDR2 are SQVTM and ANQGSEA. CDR3 loop: CSVAPDDYGYTF. CDR3 sequence (DNA): TGCAGCGTTGCCCCGGACGACTATGGCTACACCTTC. Full variable domain (outside the CDR3, taken from reference TRBV29-1 and TRBJ1-2): SAVISQKPSRDICQRGTSLTIQCQVDSQVTMMFWYRQQPGQSLTLIATANQGSEATYESGFVIDKFPISRPNLTFSTLTVSNMSPEDSSIYLCSVAPDDYGYTFGSGTRLTVV.

The chain is built from TRBV7-9 and TRBJ2-1, with 8 bases matching TRBD2. J was trimmed by 7 bases and V by 3 bases; bases with no gene match: 5. The CDR3 covers 14 residues. CDR1 and CDR2 from the germline V gene are SEHNR and FQNEAQ (reference sequence). The CDR3 here is CASSFQRESNEQFF. The CDR3 DNA reads TGTGCCAGCAGCTTCCAGCGGGAGAGTAATGAGCAGTTCTTC. Using reference TRBV7-9 and TRBJ2-1 for the parts outside the CDR3, the full variable domain is DTGVSQNPRHKITKRGQNVTFRCDPISEHNRLYWYRQTLGQGPEFLTYFQNEAQLEKSRLLSDRFSAERPKGSFSTLEIQRTEQGDSAMYLCASSFQRESNEQFFGPGTRLTVL.

This clonotype was seen more than once but under ten times. This sequence joins TRBV27 and TRBJ1-6, with D maybe TRBD1 (5 bases). Germline V lookup: CDR1 MNHEY, CDR2 SMNVEV (reference sequence). V was pared by 6 bases and J by 9 bases, with 27 bases between. The CDR3 consists of 18 residues. In DNA form, the CDR3 reads TGTGCCAGCAGCCCCCGGAAGGCTGGCGCAGGGTATCCTTCACCCCTCCACTTT. Translated, it gives CASSPRKAGAGYPSPLHF.

The chain employs TRBV2 and TRBJ1-3; possibly TRBD1 for D (6 bases). CDR1 is SNHLY and CDR2 is FYNNEI in the germline V gene. This CDR3 comprises 16 residues. V shed 4 bases and J shed 0 bases, with 13 bases lying between them. CDR3: CASSGRTGFSGNTIYF. CDR3 DNA: TGTGCCAGCAGTGGGCGAACAGGGTTCTCTGGAAACACCATATATTTT.

The rearrangement uses TRBV5-6 and TRBJ2-5; 7 nucleotides align to TRBD1. With V trimmed by 5 bases and J by 11 bases, 9 bases remained unmatched. The germline V gene has CDR1 SGHDT and CDR2 YYEEEE. This CDR3 spans 12 amino acids. DNA for the CDR3: TGTGCCAGCAGTTTACAGGGGCAAGAGCAGTACTTC. This sequence encodes CASSLQGQEQYF.

The rearrangement uses TRBV29-1 and TRBJ2-1; unclear D gene. There are 15 residues in the CDR3. The V gene lost 3 bases and the J gene lost 0 bases, with 12 bases spanning the gap. The germline gives CDR1 SQVTM, CDR2 ANQGSEA. CDR3 region: CSVDLPASSYNEQFF. The CDR3, as DNA: TGCAGCGTTGATTTGCCCGCGAGCTCCTACAATGAGCAGTTCTTC.

On this clonotype: A junction end diverges from the germline sequence, so it may reflect a read error. The chain employs TRBV9 and TRBJ2-3; perhaps D is TRBD1 or TRBD2 (5 bases each). This CDR3 has 15 residues. Looked up from germline, CDR1 is SGDLS and CDR2 is YYNGEE. CDR3 sequence reads: CASSFQGASIDTQYF. CDR3 DNA: TGTGCCAGCAGCTTCCAAGGGGCTAGCATAGATACGCAGTATTTT.

The CDR3 DNA sequence: TGTGCCAGCAGTTTGATGCCTTCTGGGGCCAACGTCCTGACTTTC. Translated, it gives CASSLMPSGANVLTF. The rearrangement joins TRBV28 to TRBJ2-6; D is ambiguous. Germline V gene data show CDR1 as MDHEN and CDR2 as SYDVKM. V was pared by 3 bases and J by 1 base, with 7 bases between. CDR3 length: 15 amino acids.

CDR3 amino acids: CASSLLSNTEAFF. Written as DNA, the CDR3 is TGTGCCAGCAGTTTATTGTCGAACACTGAAGCTTTCTTT. V usage is TRBV28 and J usage is TRBJ1-1; D unresolved. CDR3 size: 13 residues. The germline V gene encodes CDR1 MDHEN and CDR2 SYDVKM. V lost 1 base to trimming and J lost 1 base, with 4 bases between them.

This clonotype has only a few counts. This chain joins TRBV5-1 and TRBJ2-3, with TRBD1 as a possible D gene (5 bases). V was cut by 3 bases and J by 4 bases, with 15 bases left in between. From germline, CDR1 is SGHRS and CDR2 YFSETQ. The CDR3 sequence is 15 residues long. CDR3 region: CASSSDRTLSDTQYF. As DNA, the CDR3 is TGCGCCAGCAGCTCCGACCGGACACTCTCAGATACGCAGTATTTT.

The CDR3 reads CASRVTSGSMSEQFF. The CDR3 DNA reads TGTGCCAGCAGGGTTACTAGCGGGAGCATGAGTGAGCAGTTCTTC. This rearrangement joins TRBV7-2 to TRBJ2-5, with TRBD2 matching 11 bases. The J call may be mistaken, given a closer DNA end match to TRBJ2-1. CDR1 is SGHTA, CDR2 FQGNSA, per germline. This CDR3 contains 15 residues.

There are a few counts of this clonotype. The CDR3 sequence: CASSPGAAQETQYF. CDR3 in DNA: TGCGCCAGCAGCCCTGGTGCAGCCCAAGAGACCCAGTACTTC. This sequence joins TRBV5-1 and TRBJ2-5; the D is unclear. Germline V gene sequence: CDR1 SGHRS, CDR2 YFSETQ. The CDR3 length is 14 residues. With 4 bases removed from V and 1 base from J, the gap between germline ends came to 11 bases.

The chain uses TRBV7-2 and TRBJ2-5; no definite D call. The DNA end is more similar to TRBJ2-1, so the J call may be wrong. Germline CDR1 SGHTA, CDR2 FQGNSA. CDR3 size: 11 residues. CDR3 bases: TGTGCCAGCAGCCTCTACGGGGAGCAGTTCTTC. It encodes CASSLYGEQFF.

The chain has TRBV6-5 and TRBJ2-2; D unclear. The V end lost 2 bases, the J end lost 2 bases, and 6 bases lay between the germline ends. Germline CDR1 reads MNHEY; CDR2 reads SVGAGI. This CDR3 is built from 14 residues. CDR3 loop: CASSYQDNTGELFF. In DNA, the CDR3 is TGTGCCAGCAGTTACCAGGACAACACCGGGGAGCTGTTTTTT.

This chain links TRBV29-1 with TRBJ2-5; D assignment may be TRBD1 or TRBD2 (5 bases each). The J call may be incorrect, as the DNA end agrees better with TRBJ2-7. Germline values: CDR1 SQVTM, CDR2 ANQGSEA. The CDR3 contains 15 residues. The CDR3 loop reads CSATGPGGLPYEQYF. DNA for the CDR3: TGCAGCGCCACGGGGCCTGGCGGACTGCCCTACGAGCAGTACTTC.

The chain joins TRBV20-1 to TRBJ1-1; D is ambiguous. There are 10 residues in the CDR3. Germline CDR1 and CDR2: DFQATT and SNEGSKA (reference sequence). With 3 bases removed from V and 8 bases from J, the gap between germline ends came to 7 bases. The CDR3, as DNA: TGCAGTGCTAGGCGAGAAGAAGCTTTCTTT. The encoded protein is CSARREEAFF.

The genes are TRBV6-5 and TRBJ1-1, with D perhaps TRBD1 (5 bases). The CDR3 has 16 amino acids. V shed 2 bases and J shed 1 base, with 14 bases lying between them. Looked up from germline, CDR1 is MNHEY and CDR2 is SVGAGI. The CDR3 nucleotides read TGTGCCAGCAGTTACCTCCTCACAGGACGGAACACTGAAGCTTTCTTT. Residues: CASSYLLTGRNTEAFF.

V usage is TRBV7-9 and J usage is TRBJ2-5; TRBD2 might be the D (6 bases). The CDR3 runs 13 residues. From germline, CDR1 is SEHNR and CDR2 FQNEAQ (reference sequence). V was clipped by 3 bases and J by 7 bases, with 12 bases between them. The CDR3 spells CASSLGTFGTQYF. Written as DNA, the CDR3 is TGTGCCAGCAGCTTGGGGACTTTTGGGACCCAGTACTTC.

Many counts were recorded for this clonotype. The CDR3 coding sequence is TGTGCCATCTTTCCAGGGCCCCTCAATGAGCAGTTCTTC. Encoded protein: CAIFPGPLNEQFF. This chain connects TRBV10-3 to TRBJ2-1; tentatively, D is TRBD1 (5 bases). In germline, CDR1 is ENHRY, CDR2 SYGVKD. The CDR3 loop spans 13 amino acids. V lost 8 bases to trimming and J lost 6 bases, with 14 bases between them.

The table lists this clonotype with a few counts. The chain couples TRBV19 to TRBJ1-4; 7 bases line up with TRBD1. The ends lost 7 bases at V and 5 bases at J; junction bases unmatched: 4. The CDR3 has 13 amino acids. Germline CDR1 reads LNHDA; CDR2 reads SQIVND (reference sequence). The CDR3 DNA reads as TGTGCCAGTACGGGGACAGCGAATGAAAAACTGTTTTTT. Translating gives CASTGTANEKLFF.

The gene calls are TRBV7-3 and TRBJ2-3, with TRBD2 identical over 7 bases. Germline V gene lookup returns CDR1 SGHTA and CDR2 FQGTGA. The CDR3 spans 14 residues. Trimming removed 4 bases from V and 4 bases from J; junction bases left unmatched: 5. The CDR3 is CASSSGLVSDTQYF. Here the CDR3 DNA reads TGTGCCAGCAGCTCTGGACTAGTCTCAGATACGCAGTATTTT.

The gene calls are TRBV6-5 and TRBJ1-1; unclear D gene. The V end lost 2 bases, the J end lost 0 bases, and 4 bases lay between the germline ends. CDR1 and CDR2 from the germline V gene are MNHEY and SVGAGI. The CDR3 runs 13 residues. The CDR3 loop is CASSYKLNTEAFF. In nucleotides, the CDR3 is TGTGCCAGCAGTTACAAATTGAACACTGAAGCTTTCTTT.